Sequencing of this T cell receptor (beta chain) was carried out in a study of shared clonotypes between healthy human individuals. The data were produced by immunoSEQ multiplex PCR, yet TCRdb's version contains in-frame clones alone and is incomplete. Of 2 million to 2.5 million clones listed, approximately 94% are singletons. The V end lost 4 bases, the J end lost 7 bases, and 10 bases lay between the germline ends. The CDR3 length is 12 residues. Germline lookup yields CDR1 MNHEY and CDR2 SVGAGI. This sequence originates from a young man in good health. The chain carries TRBV6-5 and TRBJ1-2; D is possibly TRBD1 (6 bases). Sequenced material: naive CD4+ T cells sorted from blood. Subset reported: CD45RA+ positively selected. CDR3: CASSWGQGGYTF. The CDR3 bases are TGTGCCAGCAGTTGGGGGCAGGGTGGCTACACCTTC.